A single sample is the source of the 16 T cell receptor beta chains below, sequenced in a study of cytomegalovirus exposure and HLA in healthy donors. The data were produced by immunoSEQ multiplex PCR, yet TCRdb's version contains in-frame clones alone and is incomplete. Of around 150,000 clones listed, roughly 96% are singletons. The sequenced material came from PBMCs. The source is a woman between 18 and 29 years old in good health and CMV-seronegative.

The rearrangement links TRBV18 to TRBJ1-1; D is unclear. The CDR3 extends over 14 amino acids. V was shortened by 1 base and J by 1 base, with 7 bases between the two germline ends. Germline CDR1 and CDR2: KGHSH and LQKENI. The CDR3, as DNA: TGTGCCAGCTCACCACTCGAGGGGAACACTGAAGCTTTCTTT. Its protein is CASSPLEGNTEAFF.

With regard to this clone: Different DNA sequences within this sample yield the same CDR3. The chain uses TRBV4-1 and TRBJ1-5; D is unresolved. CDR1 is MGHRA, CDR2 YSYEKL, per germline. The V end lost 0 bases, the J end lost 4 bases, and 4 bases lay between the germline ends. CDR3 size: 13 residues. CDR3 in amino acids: CASSQDRNQPQHF. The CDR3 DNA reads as TGCGCCAGCAGCCAAGACCGTAATCAGCCCCAGCATTTT.

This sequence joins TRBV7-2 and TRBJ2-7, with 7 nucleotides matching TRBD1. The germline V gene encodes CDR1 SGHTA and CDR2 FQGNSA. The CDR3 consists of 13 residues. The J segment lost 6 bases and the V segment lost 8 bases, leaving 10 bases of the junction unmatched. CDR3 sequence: CASGNRGKVEQYF. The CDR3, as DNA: TGTGCCAGCGGCAACAGGGGAAAGGTCGAGCAGTACTTC. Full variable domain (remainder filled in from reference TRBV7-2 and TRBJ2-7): GAGVSQSPSNKVTEKGKDVELRCDPISGHTALYWYRQSLGQGLEFLIYFQGNSAPDKSGLPSDRFSAERTGGSVSTLTIQRTQQEDSAVYLCASGNRGKVEQYFGPGTRLTVT.

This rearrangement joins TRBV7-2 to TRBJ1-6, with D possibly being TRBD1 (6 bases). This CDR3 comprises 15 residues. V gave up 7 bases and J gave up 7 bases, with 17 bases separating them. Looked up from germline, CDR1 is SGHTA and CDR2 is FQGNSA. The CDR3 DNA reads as TGTGCCAGCACCCTGAGAGGGGGTCCGAATTCACCCCTCCACTTT. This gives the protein CASTLRGGPNSPLHF.

The CDR3 DNA follows: TGTGCCAGTGCGGGGCCCCCCACCGGGGAGCTGTTTTTT. Translating gives CASAGPPTGELFF. The V and J genes are TRBV7-2 and TRBJ2-2; D is possibly TRBD2 (6 bases). V lost 9 bases and J 4 bases, leaving 12 bases between the germline ends. The CDR3 runs 13 residues. Germline V lookup: CDR1 SGHTA, CDR2 FQGNSA.

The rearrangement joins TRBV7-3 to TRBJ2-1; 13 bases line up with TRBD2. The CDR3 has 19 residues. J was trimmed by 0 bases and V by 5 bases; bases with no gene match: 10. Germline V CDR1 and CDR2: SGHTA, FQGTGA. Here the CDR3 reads CASSRRTSGGQSSYNEQFF. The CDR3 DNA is TGTGCCAGCAGCCGTAGGACTAGCGGGGGACAGAGCTCCTACAATGAGCAGTTCTTC.

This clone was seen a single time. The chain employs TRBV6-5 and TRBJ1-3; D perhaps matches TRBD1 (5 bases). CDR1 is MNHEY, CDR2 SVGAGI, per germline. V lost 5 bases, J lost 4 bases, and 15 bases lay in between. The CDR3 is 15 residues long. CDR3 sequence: CASSPVDISGNTIYF. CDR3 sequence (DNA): TGTGCCAGCAGTCCCGTGGACATTTCGGGAAACACCATATATTTT.

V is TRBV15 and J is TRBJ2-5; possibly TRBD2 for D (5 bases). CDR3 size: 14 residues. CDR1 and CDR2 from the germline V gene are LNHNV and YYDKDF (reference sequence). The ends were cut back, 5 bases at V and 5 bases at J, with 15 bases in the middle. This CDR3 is CATSVDLRGETQYF. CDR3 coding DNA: TGTGCCACCAGCGTAGATTTAAGAGGGGAGACCCAGTACTTC.

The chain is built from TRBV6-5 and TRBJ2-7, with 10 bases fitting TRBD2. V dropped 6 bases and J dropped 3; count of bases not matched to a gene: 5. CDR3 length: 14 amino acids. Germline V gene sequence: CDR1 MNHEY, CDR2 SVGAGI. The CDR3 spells CASRTQRGGYEQYF. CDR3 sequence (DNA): TGTGCCAGCAGAACCCAGCGGGGGGGCTACGAGCAGTACTTC.

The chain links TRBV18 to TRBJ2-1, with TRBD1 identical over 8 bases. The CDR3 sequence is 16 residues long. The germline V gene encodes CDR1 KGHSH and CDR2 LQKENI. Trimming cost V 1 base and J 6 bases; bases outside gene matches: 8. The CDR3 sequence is CASSPLRTGSVNEQFF. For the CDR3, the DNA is TGTGCCAGCTCACCACTGCGGACAGGGAGCGTCAATGAGCAGTTCTTC.

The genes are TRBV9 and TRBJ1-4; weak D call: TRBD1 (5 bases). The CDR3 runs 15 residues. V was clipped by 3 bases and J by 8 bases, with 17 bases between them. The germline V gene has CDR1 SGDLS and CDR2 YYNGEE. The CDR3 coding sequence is TGTGCCAGCAGCGCCGCCTTTGGGGGGAGCGAAAAACTGTTTTTT. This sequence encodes CASSAAFGGSEKLFF.

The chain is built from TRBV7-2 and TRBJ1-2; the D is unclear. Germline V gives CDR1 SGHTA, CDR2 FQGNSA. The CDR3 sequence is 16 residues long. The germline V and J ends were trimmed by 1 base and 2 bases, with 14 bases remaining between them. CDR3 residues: CASSLVGSGVNYGYTF. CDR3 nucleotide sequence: TGTGCCAGCAGCTTAGTGGGTAGTGGAGTAAACTATGGCTACACCTTC.

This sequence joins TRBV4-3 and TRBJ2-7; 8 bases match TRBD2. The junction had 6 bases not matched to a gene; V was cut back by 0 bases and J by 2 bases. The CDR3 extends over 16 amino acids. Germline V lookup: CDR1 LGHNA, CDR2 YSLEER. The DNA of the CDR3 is TGCGCCAGCAGCCAAGAAGCGGGGGCCAAGACCTACGAGCAGTACTTC. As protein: CASSQEAGAKTYEQYF.

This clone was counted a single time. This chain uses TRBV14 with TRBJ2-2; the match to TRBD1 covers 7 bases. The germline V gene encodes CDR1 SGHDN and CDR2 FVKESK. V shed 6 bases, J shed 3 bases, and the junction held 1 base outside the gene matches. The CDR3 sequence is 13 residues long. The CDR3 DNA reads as TGTGCCAGCAGGGACAGGTACACCGGGGAGCTGTTTTTT. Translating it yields CASRDRYTGELFF.

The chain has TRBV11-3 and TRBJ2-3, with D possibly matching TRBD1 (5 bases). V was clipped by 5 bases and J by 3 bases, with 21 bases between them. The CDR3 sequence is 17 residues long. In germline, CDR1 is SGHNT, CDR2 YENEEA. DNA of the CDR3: TGTGCCAGCAGCGCGATGTGGGGTGCAGGGAAGACAGATACGCAGTATTTT. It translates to CASSAMWGAGKTDTQYF.

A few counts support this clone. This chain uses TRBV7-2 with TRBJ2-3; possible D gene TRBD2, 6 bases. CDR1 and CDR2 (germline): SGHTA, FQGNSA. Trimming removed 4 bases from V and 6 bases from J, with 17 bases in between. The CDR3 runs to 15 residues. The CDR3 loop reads CASSSLGRGGDTQYF. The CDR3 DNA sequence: TGTGCCAGCAGCTCCCTAGGGCGGGGAGGTGATACGCAGTATTTT. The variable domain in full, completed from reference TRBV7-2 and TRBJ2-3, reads GAGVSQSPSNKVTEKGKDVELRCDPISGHTALYWYRQSLGQGLEFLIYFQGNSAPDKSGLPSDRFSAERTGGSVSTLTIQRTQQEDSAVYLCASSSLGRGGDTQYFGPGTRLTVL.